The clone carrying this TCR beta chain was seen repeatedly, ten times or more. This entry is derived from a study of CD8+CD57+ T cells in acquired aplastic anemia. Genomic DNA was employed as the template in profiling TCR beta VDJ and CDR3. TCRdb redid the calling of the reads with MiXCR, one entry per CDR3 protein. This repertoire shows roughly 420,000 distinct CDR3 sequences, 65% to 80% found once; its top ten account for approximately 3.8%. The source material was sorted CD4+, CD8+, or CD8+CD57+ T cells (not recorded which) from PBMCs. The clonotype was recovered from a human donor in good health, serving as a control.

The CDR3 protein is CSARDVTRVGNSPLHF. The CDR3 DNA is TGCAGTGCTAGAGACGTTACCAGGGTTGGTAATTCACCCCTCCACTTT. The genes are TRBV20-1 and TRBJ1-6, with D maybe TRBD1 (5 bases). The CDR3 covers 16 residues. The V end lost 0 bases, the J end lost 6 bases, and 15 bases lay between the germline ends. The V gene's germline CDR1 is DFQATT and CDR2 SNEGSKA (reference sequence).